This TCR beta chain was sequenced during a study of cytomegalovirus exposure and HLA in healthy donors. The overall study: Earlier findings included roughly 100 million unique TCR beta sequences obtained from 150 million to 200 million T cells.

PCR primers comprised 60 Vbeta and 13 Jbeta primers. TCRdb keeps only in-frame clones here, not all; method: immunoSEQ multiplex PCR. Of under 150,000 clones listed, 70% to 80% are singletons. Concerning this clone: What it binds is not known.

V lost 1 base and J lost 2; bases outside the gene matches: 2. CDR3 length equals 14 residues. CDR1 and CDR2 from the germline V gene are MGHRA and YSYEKL. Study-level results: Presence/absence analyses rested on an assumption that sequencing depth was roughly uniform across donors. Analyzed later, most CMV-associated TCR beta chains appeared HLA-restricted.

This sequence originates from a man younger than 30 in good health and CMV-seronegative. Sequenced sample: PBMCs. The V call is TRBV4-1, the J call TRBJ2-7; 7 bases fit TRBD1. Written as DNA, the CDR3 is TGCGCCAGCAGCCAAGTGACAGGGCCCTACGAGCAGTACTTC. It yields the protein CASSQVTGPYEQYF.